Sequencing of this TCR beta chain was carried out in a study of Ad26.COV2.S vaccination and SARS-CoV-2 variants. Study observations and caveats: Non-spike TCR breadth was similar in vaccine and placebo recipients. An underestimation of total T cell responses may have resulted from the TCR breadth and depth analyses. Those who received the vaccine showed greater spike-specific TCR breadth than those given placebo.

Stated treatment: 19 received Ad26.COV2.S at low or high dose, single or two shots; about 5 received placebo; per-sample allocation not given. On day 63 after the first injection, vaccine and placebo recipients gave samples. Vaccination used an Ad26 vector expressing Wuhan-strain SARS-CoV-2 spike. The CDR3 is 13 amino acids. Trimming removed 1 base at V and 6 bases at J, with 10 bases between. Concerning this clone: The antigen remains unidentified.

Some clones are missing from TCRdb's copy, which holds only in-frame ones; the method was immunoSEQ multiplex PCR. Among about 350,000 clones, around 88% were seen once, and the ten largest hold about 5%. The chain couples TRBV12-3 or TRBV12-4 to TRBJ2-7, with D perhaps matching TRBD2 (6 bases). Here the sequenced sample was peripheral blood, taken in a trial of Ad26.COV2.S vaccine versus placebo. The receptor was isolated from a person aged 18-60 years who received the Ad26.COV2.S COVID-19 vaccine or a placebo. The CDR3 protein is CASSLVRRGEQYF. The CDR3 DNA sequence: TGTGCCAGCAGTTTAGTACGGAGGGGCGAGCAGTACTTC.